This record concerns one TCR beta chain sequence. The specificity of this receptor is unknown. There are no base qualities to consult, and no much larger clone falls within one base. This specimen comes from a study of blood T cells in healthy people across ages (dated by TCRdb to 2015 to 2017). For the study in its entirety: In model experiments, template switching captured about one uniquely barcoded TCR beta cDNA molecule for every two T cells. The study measured age-related changes in TCR beta repertoire diversity using deep sequencing normalized with unique cDNA molecular identifiers. The donors were divided into four age groups: young (average around 17 years), middle-aged (over 35), aged (about 61) and long-lived (82). To avoid experimental bias, donors of different ages were distributed randomly across sequencing lanes. For two donors (one aged 18 to 30 and one aged 80 or older), the study analyzed two additional independent replicas of 1 million unique cDNA reads from the same blood draw.

The library relied on 5' RACE. The sample was run on an Illumina HiSeq 2500. A second PCR of about 7 to 12 cycles was run with a J-beta primer mix and a sample-barcoded 5' primer. A template-switch 5' adaptor carrying 12 random nucleotides introduced a unique molecular identifier onto each TCR beta cDNA molecule. Each sample yielded at least 2.5 million CDR3-containing paired-end reads. First-strand cDNA was synthesized from all RNA with the Mint cDNA synthesis kit, primed by a TRBC-specific oligonucleotide. Following uracil-DNA glycosylase treatment, a first 18-cycle PCR with universal primers M1SS and BC2_uni_R was performed on all cDNA. The paper's data handling went like this. Normalization of each sample was performed by random selection of 1 million high-quality reads, each carrying a distinct molecular identifier. Instead of being binned into consensus sequences, reads with shared molecular identifiers were discarded. MiTCR, set to a Q25 quality threshold and the strictest error-elimination algorithm, was used for CDR3 identification, clonotype clustering and error correction. Lower-bound total TCR beta diversity was estimated with a nonparametric unseen species model using Euler transformation. TCRdb redid the processing of the public reads, applying fastp at Q25 and MiXCR, and retained in-frame beta chains. Every distinct CDR3 protein forms one entry, paired with its most common genes and DNA. TCRdb assigned the V and J calls; the authors' analysis was not used. The sample records 1 million or so distinct CDR3 sequences, more than 35% of which are singletons. The ten largest clones capture approximately 19% of the sample.

From a lookup of the germline V gene (reference sequence), CDR1 and CDR2 are MNHEY and SMNVEV. Spanning cysteine to phenylalanine, the CDR3 consists of 15 amino acids. Only the CDR3 portion is preserved as DNA: 45 bases, with reading frame beginning at the first base. Trimming removed 5 bases from V and 5 bases from J, leaving 16 bases between the germline ends. The 40 or so donors, aged about 6 to 95 years, were systemically healthy Caucasian individuals from Russia. Each donor gave approximately 9.3 milliliters of peripheral blood, collected into EDTA-treated Vacutainer tubes. Ficoll-Paque density-gradient centrifugation was used to isolate PBMCs, with at least 6 million per sample. Total RNA, at least 6 micrograms per sample, was extracted from PBMCs with Trizol reagent. For every donor, flow cytometry on a PBMC aliquot measured the percentage of naive CD45RAhigh/CD27high T cells. Study-level results and caveats: Compared with the aged group, the long-lived group had more naive CD4+ T cells, fewer expanded clones and increased TCR diversity, a pattern suggesting age selection. Because the CMV infection status of the donors was unknown, age-related changes in expanded clonotypes may potentially have been confounded. As age increased, observed TCR beta diversity per million T cells dropped in a roughly linear way, and a significant reduction was already evident by age approximately 40. A strong correlation was found between observed TCR beta diversity and the percentage of naive T cells measured by flow cytometry. Estimates of total diversity based on one million sequenced T cells were regarded as lower bounds and as underestimates. Because profiling used bulk unsorted PBMCs, naive and antigen-experienced compartments could not be compared conclusively.

The sample taken for sequencing was blood. The V and J segments used are TRBV27 and TRBJ2-1, and perhaps TRBD1 as D gene, on 5 matching bases. This TCR was recovered from a woman aged 55-69 years in good health. The bases read TGTGCCAGCAGTCCCCTTAGAGGCAGGGACAATGAGCAGTTCTTC. Its coded protein is CASSPLRGRDNEQFF.